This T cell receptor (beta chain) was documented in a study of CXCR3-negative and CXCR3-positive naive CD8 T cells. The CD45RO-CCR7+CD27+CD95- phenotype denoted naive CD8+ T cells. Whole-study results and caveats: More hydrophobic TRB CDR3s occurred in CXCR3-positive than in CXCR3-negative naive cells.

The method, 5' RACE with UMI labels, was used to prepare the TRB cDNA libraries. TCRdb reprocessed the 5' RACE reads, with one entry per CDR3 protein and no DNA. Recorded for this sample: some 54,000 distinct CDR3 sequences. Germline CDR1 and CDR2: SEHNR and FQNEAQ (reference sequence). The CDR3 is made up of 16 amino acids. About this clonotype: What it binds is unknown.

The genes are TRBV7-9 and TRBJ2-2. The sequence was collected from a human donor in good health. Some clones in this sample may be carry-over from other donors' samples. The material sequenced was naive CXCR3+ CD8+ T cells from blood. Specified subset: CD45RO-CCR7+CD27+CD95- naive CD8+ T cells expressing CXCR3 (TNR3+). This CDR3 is CATAKQGQANTGELFF.